These T cell receptor beta chains were read from a single sample in a study of blood T cells in healthy people across ages. TCRdb re-called the 5' RACE reads with MiXCR, one entry per CDR3 protein. Of approximately 1.5 million distinct CDR3 sequences in the sample, 34% were seen once. The sequencing input was blood. These receptors were collected from a woman between 25 and 40 years old in good health. The CDR3 runs from the conserved cysteine through the conserved F or W. Each record gives: D gene, J gene, V gene, CDR3 length, clone size, CDR3 DNA, CDR3 protein. A D gene is named only where the DNA matches it firmly. Only part of the rows carry a size: once, few, many, or a class if the clone is expanded.

D gene: NA
J gene: TRBJ2-1
V gene: TRBV28
CDR3 length: 16
clone size: NA
CDR3 DNA: TGTGCCAGCAGTTTATCCTTAGCGGAAGGTCGCAATGAGCAGTTCTTC
CDR3 protein: CASSLSLAEGRNEQFF

D gene: NA
J gene: TRBJ2-7
V gene: TRBV2
CDR3 length: 17
clone size: few
CDR3 DNA: TGTGCCAGCAGGCCAGGCCGCCTCGGGCTGCTGTCCTACGAGCAGTACTTC
CDR3 protein: CASRPGRLGLLSYEQYF

D gene: NA
J gene: TRBJ1-1
V gene: TRBV20-1
CDR3 length: 13
clone size: NA
CDR3 DNA: TGCAGTGCTCCAAGGGCGGTAGGCACTGAAGCTTTCTTT
CDR3 protein: CSAPRAVGTEAFF

D gene: NA
J gene: TRBJ1-4
V gene: TRBV20-1
CDR3 length: 17
clone size: NA
CDR3 DNA: TGCAGTGCTAGAGTCCACGGGGGAGGACAGAGCTATGAAAAACTGTTTTTT
CDR3 protein: CSARVHGGGQSYEKLFF

D gene: NA
J gene: TRBJ2-5
V gene: TRBV20-1
CDR3 length: 15
clone size: NA
CDR3 DNA: TGCAGTGCTAGGAAGGGGGAGGTATACCAAGAGACCCAGTACTTC
CDR3 protein: CSARKGEVYQETQYF

D gene: NA
J gene: TRBJ2-1
V gene: TRBV27
CDR3 length: 17
clone size: few
CDR3 DNA: TGTGCCAGCAGTTTATCGACCGAGAGACTAGCCTACAATGAGCAGTTCTTC
CDR3 protein: CASSLSTERLAYNEQFF

D gene: NA
J gene: TRBJ2-5
V gene: TRBV10-3
CDR3 length: 13
clone size: NA
CDR3 DNA: TGTGCCATCGGGGGGACAGACCAAGAGACCCAGTACTTC
CDR3 protein: CAIGGTDQETQYF

D gene: NA
J gene: TRBJ2-7
V gene: TRBV28
CDR3 length: 14
clone size: NA
CDR3 DNA: TGTGCCAGCGGGCAGGCGGCAGGATCCTACGAGCAGTACTTC
CDR3 protein: CASGQAAGSYEQYF

D gene: NA
J gene: TRBJ2-3
V gene: TRBV6-5
CDR3 length: 15
clone size: once
CDR3 DNA: TGTGCCAGCAGTTACCTGAGTCCTAACACAGATACGCAGTATTTT
CDR3 protein: CASSYLSPNTDTQYF

D gene: TRBD1
J gene: TRBJ2-5
V gene: TRBV27
CDR3 length: 15
clone size: NA
CDR3 DNA: TGTGCCAGCAGTGACCCGGACAGGGTCGGAGAGACCCAGTACTTC
CDR3 protein: CASSDPDRVGETQYF

D gene: NA
J gene: TRBJ2-7
V gene: TRBV9
CDR3 length: 12
clone size: NA
CDR3 DNA: TGTGCCAGCGGGAGGGGGGACTACGAGCAGTACTTC
CDR3 protein: CASGRGDYEQYF

D gene: TRBD1
J gene: TRBJ1-2
V gene: TRBV29-1
CDR3 length: 13
clone size: NA
CDR3 DNA: TGCAGCGACAGGGGGGGTCTGGACTATGGCTACACCTTC
CDR3 protein: CSDRGGLDYGYTF

D gene: NA
J gene: TRBJ2-5
V gene: TRBV5-1
CDR3 length: 13
clone size: NA
CDR3 DNA: TGCGCCAGCGGCCGGGTCCCGGAGGAGACCCAGTACTTC
CDR3 protein: CASGRVPEETQYF

D gene: TRBD2
J gene: TRBJ2-7
V gene: TRBV20-1
CDR3 length: 15
clone size: NA
CDR3 DNA: TGCAGTGCAAGAAGTGACAGCGGGAGGGCCGGAGAGCAGTACTTC
CDR3 protein: CSARSDSGRAGEQYF

D gene: NA
J gene: TRBJ1-4
V gene: TRBV7-2
CDR3 length: 17
clone size: few
CDR3 DNA: TGTGCCAGCAGCTTATGGGGCGGCTCGGGTGTAAATGAAAAACTGTTTTTT
CDR3 protein: CASSLWGGSGVNEKLFF

D gene: TRBD1
J gene: TRBJ2-7
V gene: TRBV20-1
CDR3 length: 14
clone size: NA
CDR3 DNA: TGCAGTGCCCACCCGGGACAGGGACTTTACGAGCAGTACTTC
CDR3 protein: CSAHPGQGLYEQYF

D gene: TRBD1
J gene: TRBJ1-5
V gene: TRBV5-1
CDR3 length: 14
clone size: NA
CDR3 DNA: TGCGCCAGCCCCCCGGGACAGGGAAACCAGCCCCAGCATTTT
CDR3 protein: CASPPGQGNQPQHF

D gene: NA
J gene: TRBJ2-7
V gene: TRBV6-2/TRBV6-3
CDR3 length: 13
clone size: NA
CDR3 DNA: TGTGCCAGCGGGTGGGACTCCTACAATGAGCAGTACTTC
CDR3 protein: CASGWDSYNEQYF

D gene: TRBD1
J gene: TRBJ2-1
V gene: TRBV9
CDR3 length: 17
clone size: NA
CDR3 DNA: TGTGCCAGCAGCGTCGGGACAGGGGATAACTCCTACAATGAGCAGTTCTTC
CDR3 protein: CASSVGTGDNSYNEQFF

D gene: NA
J gene: TRBJ2-1
V gene: TRBV4-1
CDR3 length: 19
clone size: NA
CDR3 DNA: TGCGCCAGCAGCCCGAAAAAGGGCGGGATCGGCTTTAGGGGCAATGAGCAGTTCTTC
CDR3 protein: CASSPKKGGIGFRGNEQFF

D gene: NA
J gene: TRBJ2-7
V gene: TRBV12-3/TRBV12-4
CDR3 length: 17
clone size: once
CDR3 DNA: TGTGCCAGCAGTTTAGCGGAGGGGGGTTTTCTTTCCTACGAGCAGTACTTC
CDR3 protein: CASSLAEGGFLSYEQYF

D gene: NA
J gene: TRBJ1-1
V gene: TRBV20-1
CDR3 length: 9
clone size: few
CDR3 DNA: TGCAGTTTACGCCCTGAAGCTTTCTTT
CDR3 protein: CSLRPEAFF

D gene: NA
J gene: TRBJ1-2
V gene: TRBV13
CDR3 length: 14
clone size: NA
CDR3 DNA: TGTGCCAGCAGCTCATTGCGGGAGTCCTATGGCTACACCTTC
CDR3 protein: CASSSLRESYGYTF

D gene: TRBD1
J gene: TRBJ2-1
V gene: TRBV3-1
CDR3 length: 15
clone size: NA
CDR3 DNA: TGTGCCAGCAGCCACTCCGGGACAGGGGACAATGAGCAGTTCTTC
CDR3 protein: CASSHSGTGDNEQFF

D gene: TRBD1
J gene: TRBJ1-6
V gene: TRBV10-2
CDR3 length: 16
clone size: few
CDR3 DNA: TGCGCCAGCAGTGAGCATAGACAGGGGGTTAATTCACCCCTCCACTTT
CDR3 protein: CASSEHRQGVNSPLHF

D gene: NA
J gene: TRBJ2-1
V gene: TRBV5-6
CDR3 length: 13
clone size: NA
CDR3 DNA: TGTGCCAGCAGCCACCCGGGACACCATGAGCAGTTCTTC
CDR3 protein: CASSHPGHHEQFF

D gene: NA
J gene: TRBJ2-7
V gene: TRBV20-1
CDR3 length: 15
clone size: NA
CDR3 DNA: TGCAGTGCTAGAGAAGGACTGGTAGGCACCTACGAGCAGTACTTC
CDR3 protein: CSAREGLVGTYEQYF

D gene: TRBD2
J gene: TRBJ2-3
V gene: TRBV7-3
CDR3 length: 16
clone size: NA
CDR3 DNA: TGTGCCAGCAGCCCCCAGGGCGGGAGTATTGGAGATACGCAGTATTTT
CDR3 protein: CASSPQGGSIGDTQYF

D gene: NA
J gene: TRBJ1-4
V gene: TRBV3-1
CDR3 length: 15
clone size: NA
CDR3 DNA: TGTGCCAGCAGCGGCCCGTCCTCAAACTATGAAAAACTGTTTTTT
CDR3 protein: CASSGPSSNYEKLFF

D gene: NA
J gene: TRBJ2-7
V gene: TRBV13
CDR3 length: 14
clone size: few
CDR3 DNA: TGTGCCAGCAGCCGGAAGGACAGAACCTACGAGCAGTACTTC
CDR3 protein: CASSRKDRTYEQYF

D gene: TRBD2
J gene: TRBJ2-3
V gene: TRBV11-2
CDR3 length: 15
clone size: NA
CDR3 DNA: TGTGCCAGCAGCTTAGTGGCGGGAGGAGTAGATACGCAGTATTTT
CDR3 protein: CASSLVAGGVDTQYF

D gene: NA
J gene: TRBJ2-7
V gene: TRBV12-3/TRBV12-4
CDR3 length: 14
clone size: few
CDR3 DNA: TGTGCCAGCAGCCCGGACCTTTCTCCCTACGAGCAGTACTTC
CDR3 protein: CASSPDLSPYEQYF

D gene: NA
J gene: TRBJ2-7
V gene: TRBV6-2/TRBV6-3
CDR3 length: 15
clone size: few
CDR3 DNA: TGTGCCAGCAGGGATTCAGGGTTGGGGATCTACGAGCAGTACTTC
CDR3 protein: CASRDSGLGIYEQYF

D gene: NA
J gene: TRBJ2-3
V gene: TRBV12-3/TRBV12-4
CDR3 length: 12
clone size: NA
CDR3 DNA: TGTGCCAGCAGTTCTCATGAAGATACGCAGTATTTT
CDR3 protein: CASSSHEDTQYF

D gene: TRBD2
J gene: TRBJ2-7
V gene: TRBV27
CDR3 length: 16
clone size: NA
CDR3 DNA: TGTGCCAGCAGTTCCAGTATTAGCGGGAGTAGCCACGAGCAGTACTTC
CDR3 protein: CASSSSISGSSHEQYF

D gene: TRBD2
J gene: TRBJ2-7
V gene: TRBV28
CDR3 length: 18
clone size: NA
CDR3 DNA: TGTGCCAGCAGTCGACTAGCGGGAGTGACCCTATTAACCTACGAGCAGTACTTC
CDR3 protein: CASSRLAGVTLLTYEQYF

D gene: NA
J gene: TRBJ1-2
V gene: TRBV20-1
CDR3 length: 15
clone size: NA
CDR3 DNA: TGCAGTGCTAGAGATTCTGGGGCGACGTACTATGGCTACACCTTC
CDR3 protein: CSARDSGATYYGYTF

D gene: NA
J gene: TRBJ2-3
V gene: TRBV10-3
CDR3 length: 15
clone size: NA
CDR3 DNA: TGTGCCATCAGTACGACCGGGACTAGCACAGATACGCAGTATTTT
CDR3 protein: CAISTTGTSTDTQYF

D gene: TRBD1
J gene: TRBJ1-1
V gene: TRBV11-1
CDR3 length: 15
clone size: NA
CDR3 DNA: TGTGCCAGCCGCTTAGGGACAGGGGGCGTCACTGAAGCTTTCTTT
CDR3 protein: CASRLGTGGVTEAFF

D gene: NA
J gene: TRBJ2-3
V gene: TRBV5-1
CDR3 length: 14
clone size: many
CDR3 DNA: TGTGCCAGCAGTTTAGAACTCGCTGGGGATACGCAGTATTTT
CDR3 protein: CASSLELAGDTQYF

D gene: NA
J gene: TRBJ2-5
V gene: TRBV20-1
CDR3 length: 13
clone size: NA
CDR3 DNA: TGCAGTGCCCCGGTTTTGAGAGAAGGGGAGCAGTACTTC
CDR3 protein: CSAPVLREGEQYF

D gene: NA
J gene: TRBJ2-7
V gene: TRBV20-1
CDR3 length: 13
clone size: few
CDR3 DNA: TGCAGTGCTAGAGAGATAGGGGGTAACGAGCAGTACTTC
CDR3 protein: CSAREIGGNEQYF

D gene: TRBD2
J gene: TRBJ2-2
V gene: TRBV7-8
CDR3 length: 17
clone size: NA
CDR3 DNA: TGTGCCAGCAGCATAGCGGGAGGGCCCCTGAACACCGGGGAGCTGTTTTTT
CDR3 protein: CASSIAGGPLNTGELFF

D gene: NA
J gene: TRBJ2-7
V gene: TRBV7-9
CDR3 length: 12
clone size: NA
CDR3 DNA: TGTGCCAGCAGCTTATTACAGTTGGAGCAGTACTTC
CDR3 protein: CASSLLQLEQYF

D gene: NA
J gene: TRBJ2-7
V gene: TRBV4-1
CDR3 length: 16
clone size: many
CDR3 DNA: TGCGCCAGCAGCCAAGAAGGGACGGGGTATCACTACGAGCAGTACTTC
CDR3 protein: CASSQEGTGYHYEQYF

D gene: TRBD2
J gene: TRBJ2-1
V gene: TRBV4-1
CDR3 length: 17
clone size: few
CDR3 DNA: TGCGCCAGCAAGACTAGCGGGAGTGGATGGGAATCTAATGAGCAGTTCTTC
CDR3 protein: CASKTSGSGWESNEQFF

D gene: NA
J gene: TRBJ1-1
V gene: TRBV7-9
CDR3 length: 13
clone size: many
CDR3 DNA: TGTGCCAGCAGCGCAGGAGGCGACACTGAAGCTTTCTTT
CDR3 protein: CASSAGGDTEAFF

D gene: TRBD1
J gene: TRBJ2-1
V gene: TRBV11-2
CDR3 length: 17
clone size: NA
CDR3 DNA: TGTGCCAGCAGCTTAACTCTCGGGACAGGGACCTACAATGAGCAGTTCTTC
CDR3 protein: CASSLTLGTGTYNEQFF

D gene: TRBD1
J gene: TRBJ1-2
V gene: TRBV6-5
CDR3 length: 14
clone size: NA
CDR3 DNA: TGTGCCAGCAGGGCGGGACAGGTTAGCTATGGCTACACCTTC
CDR3 protein: CASRAGQVSYGYTF

D gene: TRBD2
J gene: TRBJ2-2
V gene: TRBV20-1
CDR3 length: 17
clone size: NA
CDR3 DNA: TGCAGTGCTAGGCCGCCTAGCGGGGAGCGGACGGCCGGGGAGCTGTTTTTT
CDR3 protein: CSARPPSGERTAGELFF

D gene: NA
J gene: TRBJ2-6
V gene: TRBV5-1
CDR3 length: 17
clone size: NA
CDR3 DNA: TGCGCCAGCAGCGTGGGGACAGCGGGCCTGAGGGCCAACGTCCTGACTTTC
CDR3 protein: CASSVGTAGLRANVLTF

D gene: TRBD1
J gene: TRBJ2-5
V gene: TRBV7-8
CDR3 length: 16
clone size: few
CDR3 DNA: TGTGCCAGCAGCTTAGACGCGACAGGGCTTGCGGAGACCCAGTACTTC
CDR3 protein: CASSLDATGLAETQYF

D gene: NA
J gene: TRBJ2-3
V gene: TRBV4-2
CDR3 length: 17
clone size: NA
CDR3 DNA: TGTGCCAGCAGCCAAGATGGGGTAGATCAACTCACAGATACGCGGTATTTT
CDR3 protein: CASSQDGVDQLTDTRYF

D gene: NA
J gene: TRBJ1-2
V gene: TRBV6-5
CDR3 length: 13
clone size: few
CDR3 DNA: TGTGCCATCTCGACAGGATTAGCGGGTGGCTACACCTTC
CDR3 protein: CAISTGLAGGYTF

D gene: NA
J gene: TRBJ1-4
V gene: TRBV20-1
CDR3 length: 14
clone size: NA
CDR3 DNA: TGCAGTGCTAGACATTCCCGTTTCGTTGAAAAACTGTTTTTT
CDR3 protein: CSARHSRFVEKLFF

D gene: NA
J gene: TRBJ1-1
V gene: TRBV10-3
CDR3 length: 15
clone size: NA
CDR3 DNA: TGTGCCATCAGTGAGTGGGGTCCCCAAAACACTGAAGCTTTCTTT
CDR3 protein: CAISEWGPQNTEAFF

D gene: TRBD1
J gene: TRBJ2-7
V gene: TRBV6-1
CDR3 length: 14
clone size: NA
CDR3 DNA: TGTGCCAGCAGTTTCGGACAGGGGTTGGATGAGCAGTACTTC
CDR3 protein: CASSFGQGLDEQYF

D gene: NA
J gene: TRBJ1-6
V gene: TRBV5-1
CDR3 length: 12
clone size: NA
CDR3 DNA: TGTGCCAGCAGCACATTAAGATCACCCCTCCACTTT
CDR3 protein: CASSTLRSPLHF

D gene: NA
J gene: TRBJ2-2
V gene: TRBV4-1
CDR3 length: 17
clone size: NA
CDR3 DNA: TGCGCCAGCAGCCAAGGGAGGGGGTCTAAGCGGGGCGGGGAGCTGTTTTTT
CDR3 protein: CASSQGRGSKRGGELFF